This T cell receptor beta chain is drawn from a study of T cells after yellow fever vaccination. Study-wide background: For low cell numbers, libraries were made with SMART-Seq v4 Ultra Low Input. Study observations and caveats: A weaker secondary response peaked on day 5, the primary on day 15.

A note on this clonotype: Its specificity is unknown.

Making TCR cDNA involved 5'RACE template switching, which added UMIs and a universal primer site. TCRdb processed the 5' RACE reads anew with MiXCR; each CDR3 protein has one entry. This table has a few hundred thousand distinct CDR3 sequences, roughly 7.2% appearing once. With 6 bases clipped from V and 2 bases from J, the junction kept 3 bases outside the gene matches. Germline CDR1 reads MDHEN; CDR2 reads SYDVKM. The CDR3 contains 14 residues. The clonotype comes from a man aged 25-45 years who received the YFV17D yellow fever vaccine. The V gene is TRBV28, the J gene TRBJ2-1, with 8 bases fitting TRBD1. The sequencing used CD4+ T cells sorted from PBMCs, collected 15 days after the yellow fever booster vaccination. The CDR3 reads CASRRTGTYNEQFF. In DNA, the CDR3 is TGTGCCAGCAGAAGGACAGGGACCTACAATGAGCAGTTCTTC.